This TCR beta chain was found in a study of spatial heterogeneity in lung cancer. Regarding this clonotype: As an off-target read in a library built for alpha chains, this beta chain has a frequency of little significance.

From the 5' RACE reads, TCRdb called clonotypes with MiXCR, one entry per CDR3 protein. The sample carries about 13,000 distinct CDR3 sequences, 3% to 4% recorded once. Documented time point: sample taken at primary tumor resection. Researchers sequenced whole RNA taken from tumor, nontumor lung or frozen PBMC without sorting. Donation came from around 77 patients with untreated early-stage non-small cell lung cancer. This CDR3 is built from 15 residues. The V segment lost 9 bases and the J segment 1 base; nucleotides outside the gene matches: 10. Germline CDR1 is MDHEN and CDR2 is SYDVKM. Sequencing was performed on PBMCs, taken at surgery. The chain links TRBV28 to TRBJ2-3, with 7 bases fitting TRBD2. This TCR came from a male donor with early-stage non-small cell lung cancer. The CDR3 is CARNEGGSGTDTQYF. The CDR3 DNA reads as TGTGCCAGGAACGAAGGCGGGAGTGGCACAGATACGCAGTATTTT.